This TCR beta chain is drawn from a study of breast tumors, draining lymph nodes, adjacent tissues. General observations from the study: Luminal-like breast cancer showed significantly greater tumor-nontumor repertoire similarity than basal-like breast cancer did.

Each CDR3 protein is one row after TCRdb ran MiXCR on the multiplex PCR reads. The sample holds roughly 70,000 distinct CDR3 sequences; 40% to 45% are singletons and the top ten take about 8.4%. This clonotype was seen many times. Its antigen remains unidentified. This TCR was sampled from a female donor with breast cancer. Some clones in this sample may be carry-over from other donors' samples. Material for sequencing was breast tumor tissue.

CDR3 region: CASSSLLYKETQYF. The CDR3 DNA reads as TGTGCCAGCAGTTCGCTCCTCTATAAAGAGACCCAGTACTTC. The gene calls are TRBV6-8 and TRBJ2-5, with D unresolved. The germline gives CDR1 MNHGY, CDR2 SAAAGT. The CDR3 is 14 residues long. V lost 4 bases, J lost 3 bases, and 12 bases lay in between.